These 23 T cell receptor beta chains originate from one sample sequenced in a study of T cells after yellow fever vaccination. TCRdb reanalysed the 5' RACE reads using MiXCR and keeps one entry per CDR3 protein. Of 500,000 to 650,000 distinct CDR3 sequences in the sample, approximately 13% are singletons; the top ten hold about 15%. The sample in question was PBMCs, obtained on the day of the yellow fever booster vaccination. These receptors came from a man aged 25-40 years who received the YFV17D yellow fever vaccine.

This clonotype appeared a few times. This sequence joins TRBV4-2 and TRBJ2-2, with D perhaps matching TRBD1 (5 bases). Per germline, CDR1 LGHNA and CDR2 YNFKEQ. The CDR3 covers 15 residues. V shed 1 base and J shed 9 bases, with 15 bases lying between them. The CDR3 DNA reads TGTGCCAGCAGCCAAGTCAGGGAATCCGTCCGGGAGCTGTTTTTT. Translation: CASSQVRESVRELFF.

This clonotype was recorded once. This rearrangement joins TRBV5-4 to TRBJ1-1, with D possibly being TRBD1 (6 bases). The germline V and J ends were trimmed by 0 bases and 1 base, with 16 bases remaining between them. This CDR3 has 17 amino acids. Looked up from germline, CDR1 is SGHNT and CDR2 is YYREEE (reference sequence). The CDR3: CASSLDPYGGANTEAFF. The CDR3 DNA follows: TGTGCCAGCAGCTTGGACCCTTACGGGGGGGCGAACACTGAAGCTTTCTTT. Complete variable domain (other parts from reference TRBV5-4 and TRBJ1-1): ETGVTQSPTHLIKTRGQQVTLRCSSQSGHNTVSWYQQALGQGPQFIFQYYREEENGRGNFPPRFSGLQFPNYSSELNVNALELDDSALYLCASSLDPYGGANTEAFFGQGTRLTVV.

This clonotype has just a few counts. The chain uses TRBV9 and TRBJ1-3; TRBD1 aligns across 7 bases. The CDR3 extends over 19 amino acids. Germline V gene data show CDR1 as SGDLS and CDR2 as YYNGEE. The V gene end was trimmed by 4 bases and the J gene end by 0 bases; junction bases not matched to a gene: 16. CDR3 residues: CASSHGTVARGASGNTIYF. For the CDR3, the DNA is TGTGCCAGCAGCCACGGGACAGTGGCCCGCGGAGCCTCTGGAAACACCATATATTTT.

The CDR3 here is CASSQGRLGNEQFF. CDR3 sequence (DNA): TGCGCCAGCAGCCAAGGGAGACTAGGCAATGAGCAGTTCTTC. J is TRBJ2-1 and V is TRBV4-3; D possibly corresponds to TRBD2 (6 bases). This CDR3 spans 14 amino acids. The germline V gene encodes CDR1 LGHNA and CDR2 YSLEER. With 1 base removed from V and 6 bases from J, the gap between germline ends came to 10 bases.

This clonotype came up many times. This chain uses TRBV20-1 with TRBJ1-2; the match to TRBD1 covers 9 bases. The J segment lost 5 bases and the V segment lost 2 bases, leaving 3 bases of the junction unmatched. Per germline, CDR1 DFQATT and CDR2 SNEGSKA (reference sequence). This CDR3 is built from 13 residues. The CDR3 nucleotides read TGCAGTGCTAGAAGCGGACAGGGGTATGGCTACACCTTC. Its protein is CSARSGQGYGYTF.

This clonotype has more than one count but fewer than ten. The chain is built from TRBV12-3 or TRBV12-4 and TRBJ2-2, with unresolved D. The CDR3 sequence is 15 residues long. V was trimmed by 3 bases and J by 3 bases, leaving 11 bases between them. CDR3 protein: CASSFIRADTGELFF. Written as DNA, the CDR3 is TGTGCCAGCAGTTTTATTAGGGCTGACACCGGGGAGCTGTTTTTT.

At least ten counts were recorded for this clonotype. J is TRBJ2-7 and V is TRBV6-2 or TRBV6-3, with D possibly being TRBD1 (5 bases). The CDR3 runs to 13 residues. Per germline, CDR1 MNHEY and CDR2 SVGEGT. The V end was cut by 7 bases, the J end by 5 bases, with 15 bases between. The CDR3 is CASNIGVFDEQYF. The DNA of the CDR3 is TGTGCCAGCAATATAGGGGTTTTCGACGAGCAGTACTTC.

This chain uses TRBV5-4 with TRBJ2-4; D call uncertain. The V and J ends lost 0 bases and 0 bases respectively, with 10 bases between them. The CDR3 has 16 residues. Germline values: CDR1 SGHNT, CDR2 YYREEE (reference sequence). In nucleotides, the CDR3 is TGTGCCAGCAGCTTGGGGCAGGAGATAGCCAAAAACATTCAGTACTTC. It yields the protein CASSLGQEIAKNIQYF.

This clonotype was counted ten times or more. The chain joins TRBV15 to TRBJ1-6; D might be TRBD1 (5 bases). Germline V lookup: CDR1 LNHNV, CDR2 YYDKDF (reference sequence). This CDR3 comprises 14 residues. With 8 bases removed from V and 10 bases from J, the gap between germline ends came to 18 bases. The DNA for the CDR3 is TGTGCCACCTCTTACACGGGGGGGTCCTCACCCCTCCACTTT. Protein: CATSYTGGSSPLHF.

The rearrangement links TRBV10-3 to TRBJ2-2, with 16 bases that match TRBD2. J gave up 3 bases and V 10 bases, and 8 bases lay outside the gene matches. The CDR3 covers 17 residues. Germline CDR1 is ENHRY and CDR2 is SYGVKD. CDR3 sequence (DNA): TGTGCCACCTATCCGGGACTAGCGGGAGGGTACACCGGGGAGCTGTTTTTT. This sequence encodes CATYPGLAGGYTGELFF.

This clonotype has just a few counts. V gene TRBV12-3 or TRBV12-4 combines with J gene TRBJ2-5; possible D gene TRBD1, 6 bases. V was pared by 3 bases and J by 13 bases, with 12 bases between. This CDR3 is 11 amino acids long. The CDR3 loop reads CASSLMGQPYF. CDR3 in DNA: TGTGCCAGCAGTTTGATGGGACAACCGTACTTC.

V gene TRBV2 combines with J gene TRBJ2-3; possibly TRBD2 for D (5 bases). V was pared by 6 bases and J by 13 bases, with 17 bases between. CDR1 is SNHLY and CDR2 is FYNNEI in the germline V gene. This CDR3 comprises 12 residues. Here the CDR3 DNA reads TGTGCCAGCAGGAAGGGAGCGGCAGAAGAGTATTTT. Its translation: CASRKGAAEEYF.

In this sample, this clonotype turned up a few times. The CDR3 reads CSARAGGTGGLYSNQPQHF. CDR3 DNA sequence: TGCAGTGCTAGAGCAGGAGGGACAGGGGGGCTCTATAGCAATCAGCCCCAGCATTTT. The gene calls are TRBV20-1 and TRBJ1-5; TRBD1 matches 11 bases. The V gene's germline CDR1 is DFQATT and CDR2 SNEGSKA (reference sequence). This CDR3 region has 19 residues. J was trimmed by 0 bases and V by 1 base; bases with no gene match: 11.

This clonotype was observed a few times. This chain uses TRBV6-2 or TRBV6-3 with TRBJ2-5; D gene ambiguous. The V end was cut by 5 bases, the J end by 5 bases, with 6 bases between. CDR1 is MNHEY, CDR2 SVGEGT, per germline. The CDR3 sequence is 11 residues long. Here the CDR3 reads CASSIAETQYF. The DNA of the CDR3 is TGTGCCAGCAGTATTGCTGAGACCCAGTACTTC.

This chain uses TRBV19 with TRBJ1-5, with D unresolved. This CDR3 spans 12 amino acids. The germline V gene encodes CDR1 LNHDA and CDR2 SQIVND (reference sequence). V was shortened by 7 bases and J by 8 bases, with 12 bases between the two germline ends. CDR3: CASKTAGEPQHF. CDR3 in DNA: TGTGCCAGTAAGACGGCTGGGGAGCCCCAGCATTTT.

This clonotype was recorded a few times. The CDR3 reads CASKLAGQGQKAFF. The CDR3 DNA reads as TGTGCCAGTAAGTTAGCGGGACAGGGGCAGAAAGCTTTCTTT. The J gene is TRBJ1-1, the V gene TRBV19; TRBD1 matches at 10 bases. The CDR3 loop spans 14 amino acids. V trimming: 7 bases; J trimming: 9 bases; junction bases outside the gene matches: 11. The germline CDR1 and CDR2 sequences are LNHDA and SQIVND (reference sequence).

This chain links TRBV9 with TRBJ2-2, with D maybe TRBD2 (5 bases). The CDR3 length is 18 residues. The V gene's germline CDR1 is SGDLS and CDR2 YYNGEE. V was clipped by 4 bases and J by 2 bases, with 21 bases between them. The CDR3 DNA is TGTGCCAGCAGCCCCCGGGGAGACATGGGCCGCAACACCGGGGAGCTGTTTTTT. This encodes CASSPRGDMGRNTGELFF.

DNA for the CDR3: TGTGCCAGCAGTCGGGACACCATATATTTT. Protein sequence: CASSRDTIYF. The chain couples TRBV12-3 or TRBV12-4 to TRBJ1-3; D unresolved. The CDR3 contains 10 residues. V was pared by 5 bases and J by 8 bases, with 4 bases between.

This clonotype has a handful of counts. This chain joins TRBV15 and TRBJ2-7; 10 bases fit TRBD2. The CDR3 is made up of 13 amino acids. Losses at the gene ends were 7 bases for V and 7 bases for J; bases not matched to a gene: 7. Germline loops: CDR1 LNHNV, CDR2 YYDKDF (reference sequence). The CDR3 loop is CATKSGRVDEQYF. CDR3 DNA: TGTGCCACCAAAAGCGGGAGGGTAGATGAGCAGTACTTC.

This clonotype was counted a few times. CDR3 sequence: CSATRPGIHYGYTF. The CDR3 DNA is TGCAGTGCTACCAGACCGGGGATTCACTATGGCTACACCTTC. The chain recombines TRBV20-1 with TRBJ1-2; D is ambiguous. Per germline, CDR1 DFQATT and CDR2 SNEGSKA (reference sequence). Trimming left V 4 bases short and J 3 bases short, with 15 bases between. The CDR3 extends over 14 amino acids.

This clonotype appeared a few times. One junction end does not reproduce the germline sequence, and a read error may be involved. The CDR3 DNA reads TGTGCCAGCACCGACCACGAGACCCAGTACTTC. Translated, it gives CASTDHETQYF. This chain connects TRBV7-2 to TRBJ2-5; no definite D call. This CDR3 spans 11 amino acids. Per germline, CDR1 SGHTA and CDR2 FQGNSA.

The V call is TRBV6-5, the J call TRBJ2-1; D is undetermined. The CDR3 is made up of 15 amino acids. V was cut by 2 bases and J by 2 bases, with 10 bases left in between. The germline gives CDR1 MNHEY, CDR2 SVGAGI. Here the CDR3 reads CASSYMAQAYNEQFF. CDR3 coding DNA: TGTGCCAGCAGTTACATGGCTCAAGCCTACAATGAGCAGTTCTTC.

The J gene is TRBJ1-6, the V gene TRBV20-1, with 7 bases aligning to TRBD1. This CDR3 is built from 14 residues. Unmatched junction bases numbered 12, after V lost 6 bases and J lost 10 bases. Germline CDR1 is DFQATT and CDR2 is SNEGSKA (reference sequence). CDR3 residues: CSAHQQGEGSPLHF. The CDR3 DNA reads TGCAGTGCCCACCAGCAGGGGGAAGGGTCACCCCTCCACTTT.